Listed here are 12 T cell receptor beta chains from one sample, sequenced in a study of CD8+ T cells in alopecia areata. Sorting of pooled cutaneous lymph node cells used CD4, CD8alpha, NKG2D, NKG2ACE and other markers. Sequencing used cDNA as its template, made by extracting RNA and reverse transcribing it. Clones were sequenced by immunoSEQ multiplex PCR, and TCRdb holds only the in-frame ones, with some missing. The repertoire has about 270,000 clones, none seen only once; the ten largest take approximately 1.2%. Sequenced: CD4+ T cells sorted from a lymph node. These receptors were obtained from a C3H/HeJ mouse with alopecia areata. The strain's MHC: H2-k.

The table lists this clone with a few counts. Here the gene names and germline are mouse. The read halts 3 residues ahead of the CDR3 end, with the missing end drawn from the germline J gene. This chain connects TRBV19 to TRBJ1-6; 7 nucleotides agree with TRBD1. TRBJ1-6 is given ORF status, its function remaining uncertain. Losses at the gene ends were 4 bases for V and 8 bases for J; bases not matched to a gene: 3. Germline values: CDR1 FNHDT, CDR2 SITEND (reference sequence). CDR3 size: 13 residues. The CDR3 loop reads CASSSDRDSPLYF. Partial CDR3 DNA: TGTGCCAGCAGTTCAGACAGGGATTCGCCC.

Only a few counts were recorded for this clone. The listed genes are named as in mouse. The read ends 4 residues early relative to the CDR3; the germline J gene fills the gap. V usage is TRBV29 and J usage is TRBJ2-3, with TRBD1 matching over 9 bases. The V gene's germline CDR1 is MSHET and CDR2 SYDVDS. The CDR3 spans 12 residues. The V and J ends lost 9 bases and 3 bases, in that order; junction bases with no gene match: 1. The part of the CDR3 DNA that was read is TGTGCTAGACAGGGGGCGGCAGAA. Amino acids: CARQGAAE. The full CDR3 sequence reads CARQGAAETLYF.

This clone turned up a few times. Gene names are the mouse ones. Other DNA variants within this sample encode the same CDR3. The sequenced CDR3 bases are TGTGCCTGGAGCCCAAGACTGGGGGGCAACTATGCT. Protein product: CAWSPRLGGNYA. The entire CDR3 protein reads CAWSPRLGGNYAEQFF. The chain combines TRBV31 with TRBJ2-1, with 10 bases that match TRBD2. The read is 4 residues too short to cover the CDR3 end, so that end is filled in from the germline J gene. Germline V gene lookup returns CDR1 GKSSPN and CDR2 SITVG. The CDR3 has 16 amino acids. V shed 3 bases and J 1 base; nucleotides not matched to a gene: 6.

This clone was counted a few times. The genes and germline here are from mouse. The CDR3 goes on 4 residues after the read ends, and that part is filled in from the germline J gene. The same CDR3 is also encoded by other DNA sequences in this sample. V gene TRBV13-1 combines with J gene TRBJ2-3; D perhaps matches TRBD1 (5 bases). The CDR3 has 16 residues. Trimming cost V 0 bases and J 1 base, with 12 bases left between them. Per germline, CDR1 NSHNY and CDR2 SYGAGN. CDR3 DNA (partial): TGTGCCAGCAGTGATGCAAGGCAGGGTGGTGCAGAA. Encoded protein: CASSDARQGGAE. The entire CDR3 sequence reads CASSDARQGGAETLYF.

In its sample, this clone was seen a few times. Gene names follow the mouse nomenclature. The read falls 4 residues short of the CDR3 end, and the missing part is taken from the germline J gene. J is TRBJ1-1 and V is TRBV13-3; 7 nucleotides align to TRBD1. Trimming cost V 2 bases and J 0 bases; bases outside gene matches: 1. The CDR3 contains 14 residues. Germline V gene sequence: CDR1 NNHDY, CDR2 SYVADS. The covered CDR3 bases are TGTGCCAGCAGTGAGGGACAGCCAAACACA. Its protein is CASSEGQPNT. The complete CDR3 reads CASSEGQPNTEVFF.

This clone was detected a few times. Mouse gene names apply. The CDR3 is cut off 4 residues early in the read; its end comes from the germline J gene. Other DNA sequences in this specimen translate into the identical CDR3. The chain couples TRBV13-1 to TRBJ2-1; D may be TRBD1 (6 bases). Between the trimmed V and J ends, which lost 3 bases and 4 bases, there was a span of 8 bases. The CDR3 has 13 amino acids. CDR1 NSHNY and CDR2 SYGAGN come from the germline V gene. CDR3 loop: CASSADRYAEQFF. The covered CDR3 bases are TGTGCCAGCAGTGCAGACAGGTATGCT.

This clone was seen only a few times. Gene names and germline refer to mouse. Coverage ceases 4 residues before the CDR3 finishes, and the germline J gene fills in the end. The V call is TRBV13-1, the J call TRBJ2-3; 9 nucleotides agree with TRBD2. The V segment lost 0 bases and the J segment 2 bases; nucleotides outside the gene matches: 1. This CDR3 comprises 15 residues. From germline, CDR1 is NSHNY and CDR2 SYGAGN. Incomplete CDR3 DNA: TGTGCCAGCAGTGATGGACTGGGGGTTGCAGAA. As protein: CASSDGLGVAE. The entire CDR3 is CASSDGLGVAETLYF.

This clone was recorded a few times. Gene names follow the mouse nomenclature. Sequencing ends 4 residues short of the CDR3 end; the germline J gene provides the rest. Other DNA sequences from this sample encode an identical CDR3 as well. The V gene is TRBV5, the J gene TRBJ2-7, with 9 bases lining up with TRBD1. The CDR3 consists of 15 residues. Germline CDR1 and CDR2: LGHNA and YNLKQL (reference sequence). V lost 0 bases to trimming and J lost 3 bases; unmatched junction nucleotides: 3. The chain's CDR3 is CASSQDGTGIYEQYF. The covered CDR3 bases are TGTGCCAGCAGCCAAGACGGGACAGGGATCTAT.

Worth noting for this clone: The gene names here belong to mouse. The read ends 4 residues early relative to the CDR3; the germline J gene fills the gap. V gene TRBV29 combines with J gene TRBJ1-2; TRBD1 agrees at 9 bases. J lost 2 bases, V lost 4 bases, and 8 bases had no gene match. This CDR3 region has 16 residues. The germline CDR1 and CDR2 sequences are MSHET and SYDVDS. CDR3 DNA, as far as it was read: TGTGCTAGCAGTTCAGACTCCGGGACAGGGAACTCC. Protein product: CASSSDSGTGNS. The complete CDR3 sequence is CASSSDSGTGNSDYTF.

This clone was counted a few times. The genes and germline here are from mouse. CDR3 loop: CATRDWGQDTQYF. The part of the CDR3 DNA that was read is TGTGCCACCCGGGACTGGGGGCAAGAC. V gene TRBV13-2 combines with J gene TRBJ2-5; TRBD2 matches at 11 bases. The sequenced fragment ends 4 residues before the CDR3 boundary, so the rest is inferred from the germline J gene. Germline V gene sequence: CDR1 NNHNN, CDR2 SYGAGS (reference sequence). Unmatched junction bases numbered 3, after V lost 9 bases and J lost 3 bases. This CDR3 is 13 amino acids long.

This clone was counted between two and nine times. All gene names here are mouse names. The read terminates 4 residues before the CDR3 end, so the remaining end is supplied by the germline J gene. The chain uses TRBV1 and TRBJ2-1, with 7 positions matching TRBD2. Germline loops: CDR1 NSQYPW, CDR2 LRSPGD (reference sequence). The CDR3 length is 16 residues. After removal of 1 base from V and 1 base from J, the junction contained 4 bases not matched to a gene. CDR3 bases read: TGCACCTGCAGTGCAGCCAGCTGGGGGAACTATGCT. As protein: CTCSAASWGNYA. The entire CDR3 protein reads CTCSAASWGNYAEQFF.

This clone has a handful of counts. Gene names follow the mouse nomenclature. The CDR3 end falls 4 residues outside the read, so it is completed with the germline J gene. This rearrangement joins TRBV1 to TRBJ2-4, with a possible D match to TRBD1 (6 bases). From germline, CDR1 is NSQYPW and CDR2 LRSPGD (reference sequence). Trimming stripped 0 bases from V and 0 bases from J, with 13 bases between. This CDR3 region has 17 residues. The sequenced CDR3 bases are TGCACCTGCAGTGCAGATCGAGGGGGTTCTAGTCAAAAC. Its protein product is CTCSADRGGSSQN. The CDR3 in its entirety is CTCSADRGGSSQNTLYF.